These 15 T cell receptor beta chains came from one sample sequenced in a study of cytomegalovirus exposure and HLA in healthy donors. Primers included in the PCR were 60 Vbeta and 13 Jbeta primers. Assay used: immunoSEQ multiplex PCR; TCRdb lists only in-frame clones, some missing. The table lists 100,000 to 150,000 clones, about 11% of them singletons. Sequenced input: PBMCs. These receptors all stem from a woman in her late teens or twenties in good health and CMV-seropositive.

This chain joins TRBV4-1 and TRBJ2-7; D is perhaps TRBD1 (5 bases). Germline-derived CDR1 and CDR2 are MGHRA and YSYEKL. The CDR3 totals 14 residues. The V end lost 4 bases, the J end lost 5 bases, and 15 bases lay between the germline ends. CDR3 residues: CASSPRQGRDEQYF. CDR3 coding DNA: TGCGCCAGCAGCCCTCGCCAAGGCAGGGACGAGCAGTACTTC.

This clone was seen only a few times. Written as DNA, the CDR3 is TGTGCCAGCACCTCGGCGGGCAGCCAGCCCCAGCATTTT. It encodes CASTSAGSQPQHF. This sequence joins TRBV7-8 and TRBJ1-5; unclear D gene. The germline V gene has CDR1 SGHVS and CDR2 FQNEAQ. The CDR3 totals 13 residues. Trimming cost V 7 bases and J 7 bases, with 14 bases left between them. The whole variable domain, filled in from reference TRBV7-8 and TRBJ1-5, reads GAGVSQSPRYKVAKRGQDVALRCDPISGHVSLFWYQQALGQGPEFLTYFQNEAQLDKSGLPSDRFFAERPEGSVSTLKIQRTQQEDSAVYLCASTSAGSQPQHFGDGTRLSIL.

This clone was detected a few times. The chain is built from TRBV7-2 and TRBJ2-3; 9 bases are shared with TRBD1. V lost 5 bases, J lost 4 bases, and 7 bases stayed unmatched. Germline CDR1 is SGHTA and CDR2 is FQGNSA. The CDR3 spans 15 residues. CDR3 loop: CASSPQTGGPDTQYF. The CDR3, as DNA: TGTGCCAGCAGCCCACAGACAGGGGGGCCAGATACGCAGTATTTT.

V usage is TRBV5-1 and J usage is TRBJ2-3; TRBD1 is a possible D gene (6 bases). CDR1 is SGHRS, CDR2 YFSETQ, per germline. The V gene lost 2 bases and the J gene lost 1 base, with 11 bases spanning the gap. The CDR3 is made up of 15 amino acids. CDR3 sequence: CASSFQGLGTDTQYF. CDR3 nucleotide sequence: TGCGCCAGCAGCTTTCAGGGGCTTGGCACAGATACGCAGTATTTT.

The rearrangement links TRBV6-1 to TRBJ1-1; D uncertain. Trimming removed 7 bases from V and 0 bases from J, with 9 bases in between. Germline CDR1 is MNHNS and CDR2 is SASEGT. The CDR3 runs 13 residues. CDR3 amino acids: CASKWAMNTEAFF. CDR3 DNA: TGTGCCAGCAAGTGGGCCATGAACACTGAAGCTTTCTTT.

V gene TRBV5-1 combines with J gene TRBJ2-7, with a possible D match to TRBD2 (5 bases). V gave up 4 bases and J gave up 0 bases, with 17 bases separating them. The germline V gene has CDR1 SGHRS and CDR2 YFSETQ. The CDR3 is 16 amino acids. The CDR3 reads CASSPDLALSSYEQYF. The CDR3 DNA reads TGCGCCAGCAGCCCAGACCTAGCTCTAAGCTCCTACGAGCAGTACTTC.

J is TRBJ2-1 and V is TRBV7-6; 14 nucleotides agree with TRBD2. The V gene end was trimmed by 1 base and the J gene end by 7 bases; junction bases not matched to a gene: 6. CDR1 and CDR2 (germline): SGHVS, FNYEAQ. The CDR3 contains 17 residues. The CDR3, as DNA: TGTGCCAGCAGCTTAGTCGGGGGACTAGCGGGAGTAAATGAGCAGTTCTTC. Translation gives CASSLVGGLAGVNEQFF.

This clone was seen more than once but under ten times. The chain combines TRBV4-2 with TRBJ2-5, with TRBD2 identical over 11 bases. Germline V lookup: CDR1 LGHNA, CDR2 YNFKEQ. J lost 5 bases, V lost 1 base, and 12 bases had no gene match. The CDR3 extends over 18 amino acids. In DNA form, the CDR3 reads TGTGCCAGCAGCCAAGGGCTGACTAGCGGGGCTGGGGGGGAGACCCAGTACTTC. Translated, it gives CASSQGLTSGAGGETQYF.

The genes are TRBV5-8 and TRBJ1-2; D gene uncertain. V lost 0 bases to trimming and J lost 7 bases, with 13 bases between them. CDR1 SGHTS and CDR2 YDEGEE come from the germline V gene. The CDR3 covers 14 residues. The CDR3 DNA sequence: TGTGCCAGCAGCTTGGGCACGGGATCGGGTGGCTACACCTTC. It codes for CASSLGTGSGGYTF.

V and J are TRBV10-2 and TRBJ2-6; a possible D gene is TRBD2 (6 bases). The CDR3 consists of 19 residues. Trimming left V 0 bases short and J 1 base short, with 16 bases between. Per the germline V gene, CDR1 is WSHSY and CDR2 is SAAADI. In DNA, the CDR3 is TGCGCCAGCAGTGAGTCGATAGGAGGGGTGAGGTCTGGGGCCAACGTCCTGACTTTC. It is translated as CASSESIGGVRSGANVLTF.

The chain carries TRBV28 and TRBJ2-7; TRBD2 matches at 8 bases. The CDR3 spans 16 residues. The J segment lost 5 bases and the V segment lost 4 bases, leaving 13 bases of the junction unmatched. CDR1 and CDR2 (germline): MDHEN, SYDVKM. CDR3 protein: CASSSPTLAAGNEQYF. The CDR3 nucleotides are TGTGCCAGCAGTTCCCCTACACTAGCGGCGGGGAACGAGCAGTACTTC.

V gene TRBV7-6 combines with J gene TRBJ1-1; 7 nucleotides line up with TRBD1. From germline, CDR1 is SGHVS and CDR2 FNYEAQ. V dropped 2 bases and J dropped 4; count of bases not matched to a gene: 7. The CDR3 contains 15 residues. The CDR3 nucleotides read TGTGCCAGCAGCTTACCCGGACAGGCCCCCACTGAAGCTTTCTTT. Translated, it gives CASSLPGQAPTEAFF. The whole variable domain, remainder taken from reference TRBV7-6 and TRBJ1-1, is GAGVSQSPRYKVTKRGQDVALRCDPISGHVSLYWYRQALGQGPEFLTYFNYEAQQDKSGLPNDRFSAERPEGSISTLTIQRTEQRDSAMYRCASSLPGQAPTEAFFGQGTRLTVV.

The genes are TRBV9 and TRBJ2-4, with 8 bases identical to TRBD1. V shed 3 bases and J 2 bases; nucleotides not matched to a gene: 7. The CDR3 extends over 16 amino acids. Germline V gene lookup returns CDR1 SGDLS and CDR2 YYNGEE. DNA of the CDR3: TGTGCCAGCAGCGCCCAGGACAGGGCTCCCAAAAACATTCAGTACTTC. This encodes CASSAQDRAPKNIQYF.

This clone was seen a few times. Its ends do not fully match the called genes, so a read error is possible. The J gene is TRBJ2-2, the V gene TRBV29-1; tentative D call: TRBD2 (6 bases). Germline CDR1 and CDR2: SQVTM and ANQGSEA. The CDR3 is 13 amino acids. CDR3 loop: CSVGVSSGGELLF. CDR3 coding DNA: TGCAGCGTGGGGGTATCCAGTGGCGGGGAGCTGCTTTTT.

This clone appeared a few times. The gene calls are TRBV30 and TRBJ2-3, with a possible D match to TRBD2 (6 bases). The V gene lost 4 bases and the J gene lost 6 bases, with 11 bases spanning the gap. In germline, CDR1 is GTSNPN, CDR2 SVGIG (reference sequence). There are 12 residues in the CDR3. The CDR3 DNA reads TGTGCCTGGACGGGGAGCGGGGATACGCAGTATTTT. This encodes CAWTGSGDTQYF.